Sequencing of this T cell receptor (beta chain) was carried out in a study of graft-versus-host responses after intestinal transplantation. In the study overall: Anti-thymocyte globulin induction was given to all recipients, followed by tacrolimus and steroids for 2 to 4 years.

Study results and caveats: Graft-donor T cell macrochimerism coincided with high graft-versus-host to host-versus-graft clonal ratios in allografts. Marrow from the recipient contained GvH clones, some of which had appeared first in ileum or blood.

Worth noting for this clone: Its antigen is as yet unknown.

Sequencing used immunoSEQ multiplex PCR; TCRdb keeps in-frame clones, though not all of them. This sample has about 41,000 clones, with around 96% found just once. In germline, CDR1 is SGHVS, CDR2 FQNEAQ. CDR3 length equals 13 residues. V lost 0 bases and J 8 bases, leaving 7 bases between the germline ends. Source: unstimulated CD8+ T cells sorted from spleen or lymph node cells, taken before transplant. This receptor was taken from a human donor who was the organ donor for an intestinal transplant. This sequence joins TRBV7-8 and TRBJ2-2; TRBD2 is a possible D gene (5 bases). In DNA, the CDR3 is TGTGCCAGCAGCTTAGCGCGCGGGGGGGAGCTGTTTTTT. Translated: CASSLARGGELFF.